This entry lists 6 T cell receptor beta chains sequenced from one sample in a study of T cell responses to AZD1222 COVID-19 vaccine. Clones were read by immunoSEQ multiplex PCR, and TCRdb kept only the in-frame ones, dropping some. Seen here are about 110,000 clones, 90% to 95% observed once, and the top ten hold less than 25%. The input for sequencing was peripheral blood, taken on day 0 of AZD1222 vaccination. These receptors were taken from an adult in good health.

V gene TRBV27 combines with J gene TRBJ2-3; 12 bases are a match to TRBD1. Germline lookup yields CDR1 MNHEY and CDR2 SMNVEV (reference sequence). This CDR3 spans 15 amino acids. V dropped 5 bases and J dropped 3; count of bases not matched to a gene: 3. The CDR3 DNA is TGTGCCAGCAGTGAGGGACAGGGGGCGACAGATACGCAGTATTTT. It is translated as CASSEGQGATDTQYF.

The CDR3 reads CASTRGYPSSYEQYF. In nucleotides, the CDR3 is TGTGCCAGCACCCGCGGGTACCCGAGCTCCTACGAGCAGTACTTC. The gene calls are TRBV3-1 (or the pseudogene TRBV3-2) and TRBJ2-7; the D gene is possibly TRBD2 (5 bases). Germline CDR1 reads LGHDT; CDR2 reads YNNKEL (reference sequence). Trimming removed 7 bases at V and 0 bases at J, with 16 bases between. This CDR3 has 15 residues.

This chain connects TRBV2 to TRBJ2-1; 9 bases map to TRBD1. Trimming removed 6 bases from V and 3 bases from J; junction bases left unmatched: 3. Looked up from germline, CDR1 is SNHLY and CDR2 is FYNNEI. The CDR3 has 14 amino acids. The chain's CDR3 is CASSDRGFYNEQFF. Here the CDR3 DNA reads TGTGCCAGCAGCGACAGGGGGTTCTACAATGAGCAGTTCTTC.

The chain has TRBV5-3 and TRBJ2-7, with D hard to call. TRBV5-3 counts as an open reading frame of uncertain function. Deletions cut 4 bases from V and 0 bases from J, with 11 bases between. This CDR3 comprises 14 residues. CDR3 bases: TGTGCCAGAAGCCGCATGAAGGTCTCCTACGAGCAGTACTTC. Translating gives CARSRMKVSYEQYF.

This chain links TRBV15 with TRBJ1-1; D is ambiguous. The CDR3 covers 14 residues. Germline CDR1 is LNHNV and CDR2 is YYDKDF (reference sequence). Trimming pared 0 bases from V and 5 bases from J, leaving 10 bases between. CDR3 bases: TGTGCCACCAGCAGAGATATGGCATCTACTGAAGCTTTCTTT. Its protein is CATSRDMASTEAFF.

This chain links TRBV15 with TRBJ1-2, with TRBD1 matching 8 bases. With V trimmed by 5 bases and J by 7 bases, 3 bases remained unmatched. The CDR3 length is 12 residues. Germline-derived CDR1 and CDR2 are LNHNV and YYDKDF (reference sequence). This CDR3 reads CATSGQGFGYTF. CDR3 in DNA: TGTGCCACCAGCGGACAGGGTTTTGGCTACACCTTC.